Below are 17 T cell receptor beta chains sequenced from a single sample in a study of T cell responses to AZD1222 COVID-19 vaccine. Generated by immunoSEQ multiplex PCR, the TCRdb table keeps only in-frame clones and is missing some. The sample includes about 160,000 clones, roughly nine tenths of them seen just once. Sequencing was performed on peripheral blood, taken on day 0 of AZD1222 vaccination. Receptor source: an adult in good health.

This clone has only one observation. This chain joins TRBV7-3 and TRBJ2-1; TRBD1 aligns across 7 bases. Germline V gene lookup returns CDR1 SGHTA and CDR2 FQGTGA. After removal of 3 bases from V and 2 bases from J, the junction contained 1 base not matched to a gene. The CDR3 is made up of 14 amino acids. The CDR3 DNA reads as TGTGCCAGCAGCTTGACAGGGACCTACAATGAGCAGTTCTTC. Its translation is CASSLTGTYNEQFF.

The chain carries TRBV19 and TRBJ1-1; 7 bases fit TRBD1. CDR1 and CDR2 from the germline V gene are LNHDA and SQIVND (reference sequence). The CDR3 is made up of 13 amino acids. The V and J ends lost 6 bases and 5 bases, in that order; junction bases with no gene match: 6. In DNA, the CDR3 is TGTGCCAGTAGGACACAGGGGTTAACTGAAGCTTTCTTT. Its protein product is CASRTQGLTEAFF.

The V gene is TRBV5-1, the J gene TRBJ1-6, with D hard to call. CDR1 is SGHRS, CDR2 YFSETQ, per germline. The CDR3 extends over 14 amino acids. Trimming removed 3 bases at V and 7 bases at J, with 11 bases between. The DNA for the CDR3 is TGCGCCAGCAGCTCTGACCGGCTAAATTCACCCCTCCACTTT. This translates into CASSSDRLNSPLHF.

CDR3 amino acids: CASSALSGGQGNEQFF. CDR3 DNA: TGTGCCAGCAGTGCCCTCTCGGGGGGCCAAGGAAATGAGCAGTTCTTC. The genes are TRBV28 and TRBJ2-1; D is perhaps TRBD2 (7 bases). The CDR3 loop spans 16 amino acids. Trimming removed 5 bases at V and 7 bases at J, with 21 bases between. Per the germline V gene, CDR1 is MDHEN and CDR2 is SYDVKM. Full variable domain (rest looked up from reference TRBV28 and TRBJ2-1): DVKVTQSSRYLVKRTGEKVFLECVQDMDHENMFWYRQDPGLGLRLIYFSYDVKMKEKGDIPEGYSVSREKKERFSLILESASTNQTSMYLCASSALSGGQGNEQFFGPGTRLTVL.

Only one count was recorded for this clone. The chain carries TRBV7-8 and TRBJ2-1, with D hard to call. Looked up from germline, CDR1 is SGHVS and CDR2 is FQNEAQ. The germline V and J ends were trimmed by 6 bases and 9 bases, with 9 bases remaining between them. The CDR3 totals 11 residues. The CDR3 nucleotides read TGTGCCAGCAGTCCGTTTGGTGAGCAGTTCTTC. The encoded protein is CASSPFGEQFF.

V usage is TRBV5-1 and J usage is TRBJ1-1, with D unresolved. The germline V gene has CDR1 SGHRS and CDR2 YFSETQ. Trimming took off 5 bases at V and 1 base at J, with 3 bases between the two ends. The CDR3 sequence is 11 residues long. CDR3 sequence: CASRGNTEAFF. The CDR3 bases are TGCGCCAGCAGGGGGAACACTGAAGCTTTCTTT.

This chain joins TRBV7-2 and TRBJ1-5; no reliable D call. Deletions cut 1 base from V and 7 bases from J, with 8 bases between. Germline V gene sequence: CDR1 SGHTA, CDR2 FQGNSA. This CDR3 has 13 residues. CDR3 in amino acids: CASSLDYGQPQHF. CDR3 DNA: TGTGCCAGCAGCTTAGATTACGGCCAGCCCCAGCATTTT.

This chain uses TRBV7-2 with TRBJ2-2, with D maybe TRBD2 (6 bases). CDR3 length: 14 residues. Germline assignment: CDR1 SGHTA and CDR2 FQGNSA. The ends were cut back, 4 bases at V and 3 bases at J, with 9 bases in the middle. The CDR3: CASSSTSYTGELFF. CDR3 sequence (DNA): TGTGCCAGCAGCTCGACTAGTTACACCGGGGAGCTGTTTTTT.

This chain links TRBV9 with TRBJ1-5, with TRBD1 as a possible D gene (6 bases). CDR1 and CDR2 (germline): SGDLS, YYNGEE. The germline V and J ends were trimmed by 0 bases and 5 bases, with 12 bases remaining between them. This CDR3 has 15 residues. CDR3 sequence reads: CASSVGAGAHQPQHF. In DNA form, the CDR3 reads TGTGCCAGCAGCGTAGGCGCAGGGGCCCATCAGCCCCAGCATTTT.

The chain couples TRBV9 to TRBJ1-3; unclear D gene. Per the germline V gene, CDR1 is SGDLS and CDR2 is YYNGEE. The CDR3 covers 14 residues. Trimming removed 1 base at V and 4 bases at J, with 9 bases between. The CDR3, as DNA: TGTGCCAGCAGCGTATCGGGTTCGGGAAACACCATATATTTT. Translated, it gives CASSVSGSGNTIYF.

V usage is TRBV12-3 or TRBV12-4 and J usage is TRBJ1-6; the D is unclear. Trimming took 0 bases from V and 10 from J, leaving 7 bases between them. The CDR3 loop spans 13 amino acids. CDR3 in DNA: TGTGCCAGCAGTTTAGCGAGGGAGTCACCCCTCCACTTT. Translation gives CASSLARESPLHF.

This chain joins TRBV29-1 and TRBJ2-1, with unresolved D. V lost 4 bases, J lost 8 bases, and 15 bases lay in between. Germline CDR1 is SQVTM and CDR2 is ANQGSEA. The CDR3 contains 13 residues. The CDR3 reads CSVGLGLTDEQFF. DNA of the CDR3: TGCAGCGTTGGGCTAGGTCTAACGGATGAGCAGTTCTTC.

The V gene is TRBV27, the J gene TRBJ1-2, with 9 bases matching TRBD1. The trim removed 7 bases at V and 7 bases at J, leaving 16 bases unmatched. The CDR3 is 16 amino acids. Germline V gives CDR1 MNHEY, CDR2 SMNVEV (reference sequence). This CDR3 reads CASNFLGQGNKSGYTF. The CDR3 DNA reads as TGTGCCAGCAACTTCTTGGGACAGGGAAATAAGAGTGGCTACACCTTC.

This clone was picked up one time. This chain joins TRBV12-3 or TRBV12-4 and TRBJ1-1; 7 bases match TRBD1. The CDR3 is 12 amino acids. Trimming at V came to 6 bases and at J to 13 bases, leaving 11 bases not matched to a gene. DNA for the CDR3: TGTGCCAGCAGCCAAAGGGGGCCGCGGGTTTTCTTT. Its translation is CASSQRGPRVFF.

V gene TRBV19 combines with J gene TRBJ1-6; TRBD1 might be the D (5 bases). Germline CDR1 and CDR2: LNHDA and SQIVND (reference sequence). The CDR3 contains 14 residues. V gave up 4 bases and J gave up 8 bases, with 12 bases separating them. The CDR3 DNA follows: TGTGCCAGTAGTACCGACAGAACGTATTCACCCCTCCACTTT. Translating gives CASSTDRTYSPLHF.

The chain employs TRBV20-1 and TRBJ1-2; D not certain. With 7 bases removed from V and 6 bases from J, the gap between germline ends came to 12 bases. The CDR3 loop spans 11 amino acids. Germline-derived CDR1 and CDR2 are DFQATT and SNEGSKA (reference sequence). In nucleotides, the CDR3 is TGCAGTGTTGGTGGTTTGGATGGCTACACCTTC. Its translation is CSVGGLDGYTF.

The CDR3 here is CASSLGLAGGGEQFF. In nucleotides, the CDR3 is TGTGCCAGCAGCTTAGGACTAGCGGGAGGGGGTGAGCAGTTCTTC. V is TRBV7-6 and J is TRBJ2-1, with 14 bases fitting TRBD2. CDR3 length: 15 residues. The J segment lost 9 bases and the V segment lost 1 base, leaving 2 bases of the junction unmatched. In germline, CDR1 is SGHVS, CDR2 FNYEAQ.